The 27 T cell receptor beta chains below were found in one sample sequenced in a study of blood T cell repertoires in COVID-19. Profiling relied on immunoSEQ multiplex PCR, and the TCRdb table lists in-frame clones only, not all of them. This table has some 60,000 clones, roughly 92% appearing once. Sequencing was performed on peripheral blood. All receptors derive from a human donor in a cohort sampled during active COVID-19.

This rearrangement joins TRBV3-1 (or the pseudogene TRBV3-2) to TRBJ1-2, with D unresolved. V was shortened by 5 bases and J by 8 bases, with 9 bases between the two germline ends. The CDR3 consists of 11 residues. Germline V CDR1 and CDR2: LGHDT, YNNKEL (reference sequence). This chain's CDR3 is CASSWERGYTF. The CDR3 nucleotides read TGTGCCAGCAGCTGGGAGCGCGGCTACACCTTC.

V gene TRBV30 combines with J gene TRBJ1-1; 11 positions match TRBD1. Germline values: CDR1 GTSNPN, CDR2 SVGIG (reference sequence). The trim removed 3 bases at V and 7 bases at J, leaving 4 bases unmatched. The CDR3 is 13 amino acids. The CDR3 DNA reads as TGTGCCTGGAGGGGACAGGGGGGGCGTGAAGCTTTCTTT. Translated, it gives CAWRGQGGREAFF.

V is TRBV7-2 and J is TRBJ1-2; 7 bases match TRBD1. Looked up from germline, CDR1 is SGHTA and CDR2 is FQGNSA. The V and J ends lost 5 bases and 7 bases, in that order; junction bases with no gene match: 10. CDR3 size: 14 residues. CDR3 in amino acids: CASSPPTGVGGYTF. In nucleotides, the CDR3 is TGTGCCAGCAGCCCTCCCACAGGGGTAGGTGGCTACACCTTC. The full variable domain, with the rest looked up from reference TRBV7-2 and TRBJ1-2, is GAGVSQSPSNKVTEKGKDVELRCDPISGHTALYWYRQSLGQGLEFLIYFQGNSAPDKSGLPSDRFSAERTGGSVSTLTIQRTQQEDSAVYLCASSPPTGVGGYTFGSGTRLTVV.

The rearrangement joins TRBV6-5 to TRBJ1-6; 7 bases agree with TRBD1. The CDR3 spans 16 residues. Looked up from germline, CDR1 is MNHEY and CDR2 is SVGAGI. V shed 2 bases, J shed 8 bases, and the junction held 9 bases outside the gene matches. The CDR3 protein is CASSYGQEGYDSPLHF. The CDR3 nucleotides are TGTGCCAGCAGTTACGGACAGGAAGGATATGATTCACCCCTCCACTTT.

V is TRBV4-1 and J is TRBJ2-3, with D perhaps TRBD2 (6 bases). This CDR3 comprises 19 residues. Germline CDR1 MGHRA, CDR2 YSYEKL. Trimming removed 0 bases at V and 0 bases at J, with 19 bases between. The CDR3 sequence is CASSQEDQRAEVSTDTQYF. In DNA, the CDR3 is TGCGCCAGCAGCCAAGAAGATCAGCGGGCCGAAGTCAGCACAGATACGCAGTATTTT.

The V gene is TRBV6-5, the J gene TRBJ1-1; 10 nucleotides line up with TRBD1. V gave up 0 bases and J gave up 8 bases; unmatched junction bases: 6. There are 15 residues in the CDR3. Germline CDR1 reads MNHEY; CDR2 reads SVGAGI. The CDR3 DNA reads TGTGCCAGCAGTTACTCGATAGGGACAGGGGCCGAAGCTTTCTTT. Amino acids: CASSYSIGTGAEAFF.

J is TRBJ2-1 and V is TRBV3-1 (or the pseudogene TRBV3-2); D perhaps matches TRBD1 (6 bases). Trimming took off 1 base at V and 9 bases at J, with 25 bases between the two ends. Germline values: CDR1 LGHDT, CDR2 YNNKEL (reference sequence). The CDR3 sequence is 18 residues long. CDR3 residues: CASSQGWVGAGAVSEQFF. The CDR3 region has the DNA TGTGCCAGCAGCCAAGGATGGGTTGGGGCAGGGGCGGTCAGTGAGCAGTTCTTC.

V gene TRBV15 combines with J gene TRBJ1-1; D gene uncertain. Germline V gives CDR1 LNHNV, CDR2 YYDKDF (reference sequence). The CDR3 is 13 residues long. Trimming took 3 bases from V and 10 from J, leaving 15 bases between them. CDR3 bases: TGTGCCACCAGCAGGATCATGAGGGAGGGAGCTTTCTTT. As protein: CATSRIMREGAFF.

The chain links TRBV7-2 to TRBJ2-2; unclear D gene. Germline V gene sequence: CDR1 SGHTA, CDR2 FQGNSA. CDR3 size: 14 residues. V was shortened by 2 bases and J by 6 bases, with 10 bases between the two germline ends. The CDR3 DNA sequence: TGTGCCAGCAGCTTATTCCCTTCCGCCGGGGAGCTGTTTTTT. Its translation: CASSLFPSAGELFF. Together with reference TRBV7-2 and TRBJ2-2, the CDR3 gives the full variable domain: GAGVSQSPSNKVTEKGKDVELRCDPISGHTALYWYRQSLGQGLEFLIYFQGNSAPDKSGLPSDRFSAERTGGSVSTLTIQRTQQEDSAVYLCASSLFPSAGELFFGEGSRLTVL.

The chain recombines TRBV5-1 with TRBJ2-1; maybe TRBD2 (6 bases). V lost 0 bases, J lost 7 bases, and 14 bases lay in between. There are 15 residues in the CDR3. The germline V gene encodes CDR1 SGHRS and CDR2 YFSETQ. The CDR3 here is CASSLESREVNEQFF. The CDR3 region has the DNA TGCGCCAGCAGCTTGGAGTCTAGGGAGGTAAATGAGCAGTTCTTC. Looking up the rest from reference TRBV5-1 and TRBJ2-1 gives the full variable domain: KAGVTQTPRYLIKTRGQQVTLSCSPISGHRSVSWYQQTPGQGLQFLFEYFSETQRNKGNFPGRFSGRQFSNSRSEMNVSTLELGDSALYLCASSLESREVNEQFFGPGTRLTVL.

The gene calls are TRBV7-2 and TRBJ2-5; no definite D call. There are 16 residues in the CDR3. Germline loops: CDR1 SGHTA, CDR2 FQGNSA. V was pared by 2 bases and J by 5 bases, with 18 bases between. In nucleotides, the CDR3 is TGTGCCAGCAGCTTAACACGCCAGTTATCCGGGGAGACCCAGTACTTC. Translating it yields CASSLTRQLSGETQYF.

The chain uses TRBV18 and TRBJ2-7, with a weak D call TRBD2 (5 bases). Between the trimmed V and J ends, which lost 4 bases and 2 bases, there was a span of 18 bases. The V gene's germline CDR1 is KGHSH and CDR2 LQKENI. CDR3 length: 16 amino acids. The CDR3 nucleotides are TGTGCCAGCTCACTCACCACAGTAAGAGGGACCTACGAGCAGTACTTC. Translating it yields CASSLTTVRGTYEQYF.

This chain connects TRBV19 to TRBJ2-6, with D tentatively TRBD1 (5 bases). Germline CDR1 and CDR2: LNHDA and SQIVND (reference sequence). V lost 5 bases, J lost 0 bases, and 14 bases lay in between. The CDR3 spans 17 residues. The CDR3 DNA sequence: TGTGCCAGTAGTCAGCAACAGGCAAGCTCTGGGGCCAACGTCCTGACTTTC. Amino acid sequence: CASSQQQASSGANVLTF.

V gene TRBV10-1 combines with J gene TRBJ1-2; D is perhaps TRBD1 (6 bases). The CDR3 spans 18 residues. Trimming left V 3 bases short and J 0 bases short, with 20 bases between. Germline CDR1 and CDR2: WNHNN and SYGVQD (reference sequence). The CDR3 region is CASSERGGRGCPNYGYTF. The CDR3 bases are TGCGCCAGCAGTGAAAGGGGGGGCAGGGGTTGTCCTAACTATGGCTACACCTTC.

The V call is TRBV19, the J call TRBJ2-2, with TRBD2 matching over 11 bases. V trimming: 6 bases; J trimming: 3 bases; junction bases outside the gene matches: 6. The CDR3 is 16 residues long. Per germline, CDR1 LNHDA and CDR2 SQIVND (reference sequence). The CDR3: CASRTSGRIDTGELFF. Written as DNA, the CDR3 is TGTGCCAGTAGAACTAGCGGGAGAATAGACACCGGGGAGCTGTTTTTT.

The CDR3 region has the DNA TGTGCCAGCAGGGCGGCGAGACGGACCTACGAGCAGTACTTC. Translating gives CASRAARRTYEQYF. The chain is built from TRBV2 and TRBJ2-7; no clear D gene. The CDR3 is 14 amino acids. V lost 6 bases and J lost 2, with 14 bases in between. Per germline, CDR1 SNHLY and CDR2 FYNNEI.

The rearrangement joins TRBV5-6 to TRBJ2-7, with 9 bases lining up with TRBD2. The CDR3 is 14 residues long. With V trimmed by 6 bases and J by 2 bases, 6 bases remained unmatched. Germline V gene sequence: CDR1 SGHDT, CDR2 YYEEEE. The CDR3: CASTVAGVAYEQYF. The CDR3 nucleotides are TGTGCCAGCACCGTAGCGGGGGTAGCCTACGAGCAGTACTTC.

This sequence joins TRBV15 and TRBJ2-1; D is unclear. This CDR3 is built from 14 residues. Germline values: CDR1 LNHNV, CDR2 YYDKDF (reference sequence). Trimming pared 0 bases from V and 6 bases from J, leaving 9 bases between. The CDR3 DNA reads as TGTGCCACCAGCAGAGATGCCGGTGGCAATGAGCAGTTCTTC. It codes for CATSRDAGGNEQFF.

This clone has only a few counts. V is TRBV21-1 and J is TRBJ1-6; the table's D call, TRBD1, was not checked against the DNA. TRBV21-1 is annotated as a pseudogene. The CDR3 covers 16 residues. The CDR3 nucleotides read TGTGCCAGCAGCAAAGCGGACAGCTCCTATAATTCACCCCTCCACTTT. Its protein product is CASSKADSSYNSPLHF.

The rearrangement uses TRBV10-3 and TRBJ2-7; possible D gene TRBD1, 5 bases. V lost 7 bases to trimming and J lost 3 bases, with 16 bases between them. This CDR3 has 14 amino acids. Germline assignment: CDR1 ENHRY and CDR2 SYGVKD. DNA for the CDR3: TGTGCCATCAAGATAAGTACAGGAAGCTACGAGCAGTACTTC. It codes for CAIKISTGSYEQYF.

The chain has TRBV18 and TRBJ2-5; the D is unclear. Trimming stripped 4 bases from V and 2 bases from J, with 2 bases between. This CDR3 region has 11 residues. From germline, CDR1 is KGHSH and CDR2 LQKENI. CDR3 in amino acids: CASSLQETQYF. CDR3 coding DNA: TGTGCCAGCTCACTACAAGAGACCCAGTACTTC.

The rearrangement links TRBV19 to TRBJ1-1; D unresolved. The CDR3 is 15 amino acids. V was cut by 6 bases and J by 11 bases, with 25 bases left in between. Germline CDR1 is LNHDA and CDR2 is SQIVND (reference sequence). The CDR3 loop is CASSSRTSTAGKAFF. The CDR3 coding sequence is TGTGCCAGTAGCTCGCGCACATCCACTGCGGGGAAGGCTTTCTTT.

The chain uses TRBV24-1 and TRBJ1-5; unclear D gene. There are 12 residues in the CDR3. Germline values: CDR1 KGHDR, CDR2 SFDVKD. The germline V and J ends were trimmed by 4 bases and 5 bases, with 5 bases remaining between them. DNA for the CDR3: TGTGCCACCAGTGAACCAGATCAGCCCCAGCATTTT. It encodes CATSEPDQPQHF.

CDR3 sequence: CASSFQGTTTDTQYF. DNA for the CDR3: TGTGCCAGCAGTTTTCAGGGCACCACTACAGATACGCAGTATTTT. The chain employs TRBV28 and TRBJ2-3, with D possibly matching TRBD1 (5 bases). From germline, CDR1 is MDHEN and CDR2 SYDVKM. CDR3 length: 15 amino acids. Trimming stripped 3 bases from V and 3 bases from J, with 13 bases between.

This chain uses TRBV27 with TRBJ1-6, with 7 nucleotides matching TRBD1. CDR1 is MNHEY and CDR2 is SMNVEV in the germline V gene (reference sequence). The CDR3 runs to 14 residues. Trimming cost V 3 bases and J 13 bases; bases outside gene matches: 9. CDR3 sequence: CASSFAGGLYPLHF. The CDR3, as DNA: TGTGCCAGCAGTTTCGCAGGGGGTCTTTATCCCCTCCACTTT.

The gene calls are TRBV7-9 and TRBJ2-7; 9 bases are shared with TRBD2. With 5 bases clipped from V and 9 bases from J, the junction kept 14 bases outside the gene matches. Germline V gene data show CDR1 as SEHNR and CDR2 as FQNEAQ (reference sequence). The CDR3 length is 15 residues. The CDR3 DNA is TGTGCCAGCAGCCCCCGGGTAGCGGGAGAATCTGCGCAGTACTTC. Translation gives CASSPRVAGESAQYF.

This clone has just a few counts. The chain has TRBV7-9 and TRBJ2-1; a weak D match, TRBD2 (5 bases). The CDR3 extends over 18 amino acids. Per germline, CDR1 SEHNR and CDR2 FQNEAQ (reference sequence). Deletions cut 4 bases from V and 0 bases from J, with 19 bases between. The CDR3 sequence: CASSSPPTWTFSYNEQFF. The CDR3 DNA sequence: TGTGCCAGCAGCTCTCCCCCAACCTGGACTTTCTCCTACAATGAGCAGTTCTTC.